This TCR beta chain was observed in a study of shared clonotypes between healthy human individuals. Study results and limitations: The study's rarefaction showed incomplete sorted-subset sequencing despite large depth. Shared clonotypes across all four donors exceeded non-shared ones in generation probability.

Sequencing was performed with immunoSEQ multiplex PCR; in TCRdb, only in-frame clones are kept and a portion is missing. Of 300,000 to 350,000 clones in the sample, around 79% were seen once. Trimming took 4 bases from V and 2 from J, leaving 15 bases between them. CDR3 length: 14 amino acids. Germline V CDR1 and CDR2: GTSNPN, SVGIG (reference sequence). This clone appeared a few times. Its target is not known. The clonotype comes from a young man in good health. The source material was memory CD4+ T cells sorted from blood. As for subset: CD45RA-negative fraction. The V call is TRBV30, the J call TRBJ2-7; D perhaps matches TRBD2 (7 bases). DNA for the CDR3: TGTGCCTGGAATTTAGGGGGGGCGGCCTACGAGCAGTACTTC. This codes for CAWNLGGAAYEQYF.